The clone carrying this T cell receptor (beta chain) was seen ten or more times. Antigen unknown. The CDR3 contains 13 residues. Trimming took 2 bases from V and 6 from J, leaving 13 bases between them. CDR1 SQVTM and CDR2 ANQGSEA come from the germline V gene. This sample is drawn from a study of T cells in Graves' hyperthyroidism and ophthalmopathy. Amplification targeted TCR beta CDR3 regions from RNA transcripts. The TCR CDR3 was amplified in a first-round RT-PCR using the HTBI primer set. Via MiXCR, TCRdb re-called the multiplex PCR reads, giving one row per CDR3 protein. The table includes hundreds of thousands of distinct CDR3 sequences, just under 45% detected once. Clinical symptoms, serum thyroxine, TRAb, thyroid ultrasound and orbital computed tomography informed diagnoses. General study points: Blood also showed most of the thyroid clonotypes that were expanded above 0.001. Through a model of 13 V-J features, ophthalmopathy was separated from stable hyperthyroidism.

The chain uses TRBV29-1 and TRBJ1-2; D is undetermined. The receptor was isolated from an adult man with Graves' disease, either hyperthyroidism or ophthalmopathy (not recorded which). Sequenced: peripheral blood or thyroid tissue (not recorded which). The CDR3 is CSVETGSFNGYTF. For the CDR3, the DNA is TGCAGCGTTGAAACGGGATCGTTTAATGGCTACACCTTC.